This T cell receptor (beta chain) was identified during a study of long-term antiretroviral therapy in people with HIV. Study-wide results and caveats: At every time point, clones expanded before ART dominated the repertoire.

A remark on this clone: Its antigen is not known.

Survey level was the resolution at which the v3.0 immunoSEQ assay ran. Some clones are missing from TCRdb's copy, which holds only in-frame ones; the method was immunoSEQ multiplex PCR. The top ten clones hold roughly 9% of a sample with about 17,000 clones, approximately 78% of them seen once. V shed 5 bases and J 6 bases; nucleotides not matched to a gene: 10. The germline CDR1 and CDR2 sequences are SGHTA and FQGTGA. The CDR3 is made up of 16 amino acids. Donors each had at least one pre-ART PBMC sample and at least two post-ART ones. Material: unsorted PBMCs, obtained 0.3 years after starting antiretroviral therapy. The receptor was derived from a man between 18 and 29 years old with HIV. V gene TRBV7-3 combines with J gene TRBJ2-1; 10 bases are a match to TRBD2. Here the CDR3 reads CASSPLAGAESNEQFF. The CDR3 coding sequence is TGTGCCAGCAGCCCCCTAGCGGGGGCGGAATCCAATGAGCAGTTCTTC.